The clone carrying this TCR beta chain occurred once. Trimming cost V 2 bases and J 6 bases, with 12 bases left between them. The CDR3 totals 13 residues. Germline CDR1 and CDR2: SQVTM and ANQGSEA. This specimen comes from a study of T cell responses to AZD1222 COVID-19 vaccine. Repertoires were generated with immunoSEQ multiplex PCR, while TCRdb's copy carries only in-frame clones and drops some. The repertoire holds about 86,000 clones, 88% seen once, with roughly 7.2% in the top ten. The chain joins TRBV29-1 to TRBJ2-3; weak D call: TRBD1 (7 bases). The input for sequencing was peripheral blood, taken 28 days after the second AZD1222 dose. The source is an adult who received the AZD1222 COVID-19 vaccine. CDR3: CSVEKGAGDTQYF. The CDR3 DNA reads TGCAGCGTTGAAAAGGGGGCGGGGGATACGCAGTATTTT.